This T cell receptor beta chain was sequenced during a study of post-analysis software for immune sequencing data. Worth noting for this clonotype: Its cognate antigen is unknown.

cDNA libraries of TCR beta carried unique molecular identifiers. TCRdb re-called the PCR reads through MiXCR, storing one row per CDR3 protein. This sample has 700,000 to 900,000 distinct CDR3 sequences; approximately 44% occur once, and the top ten carry just under 5%. Study-wide points: Comparison with controls showed significantly lower normalized Chao1 diversity in multiple sclerosis patients. TRBV segments more frequent in patients than in controls numbered five and included TRBV5-6, TRBV5-1 and TRBV20-1.

Germline V gene data show CDR1 as DFQATT and CDR2 as SNEGSKA (reference sequence). This CDR3 contains 13 residues. Source material: blood. V is TRBV20-1 and J is TRBJ2-5; no reliable D call. The better agreement between TRBJ2-7 and the DNA end casts doubt on the J call. This sequence was found in a girl under 18 with multiple sclerosis. The CDR3 bases are TGCAGTGCTAGAGTGCCCCCAAGTTACGAGCAGTACTTC. This translates into CSARVPPSYEQYF.